This entry describes one TCR beta chain. These data belong to a study of T cell changes during pregnancy in multiple sclerosis. The CDR3 has 12 amino acids. Here immunoSEQ multiplex PCR was the method, and the copy in TCRdb shows in-frame clones only, minus some. The sample has 45,000 to 60,000 clones, around 94% seen once. This clonotype was sampled from a female donor with multiple sclerosis, enrolled in a pregnancy study. The material was CD4+ T cells from peripheral blood mononuclear cells, obtained in the third trimester of pregnancy. The chain employs TRBV12-2 and TRBJ2-7; TRBD1 was called by the table and not checked on the DNA. TRBV12-2 is recorded as a pseudogene. CDR3 amino acids: CASRLLGGRQYF. The CDR3 DNA sequence: TGTGCAAGTCGCCTGCTAGGGGGAAGGCAGTACTTC.